This T cell receptor beta chain originates from a study of blood T cell repertoires in COVID-19. The wider study: The United States, Italy and Spain provided the acute and convalescent COVID-19 samples.

The CDR3 is 12 residues long. V was shortened by 0 bases and J by 3 bases, with 3 bases between the two germline ends. CDR1 SGHTA and CDR2 FQGNSA come from the germline V gene. Participants were aged about 18 to 100 years, lived in around 22 US areas, and enrolled virtually. Those designated as exposed participants met a COVID-19 case within 2 weeks before study entry. This clone was counted between two and nine times. TCRdb's copy holds only in-frame clones and misses some; the assay was immunoSEQ multiplex PCR. This table has approximately 300,000 clones, 75% to 90% appearing once. The chain is built from TRBV7-2 and TRBJ2-7, with unresolved D. The receptor's source is a woman under 40 who had been exposed to COVID-19. Input material: PBMCs or T cells enriched from blood (not recorded which). In DNA, the CDR3 is TGTGCCAGCAGCTTAGCCTACTACGAGCAGTACTTC. Translating it yields CASSLAYYEQYF.